The entry below describes one T cell receptor beta chain. Its antigen is unidentified. These data originate in a study of CD8 T cells in Susac syndrome. V lost 8 bases to trimming and J lost 3 bases; unmatched junction nucleotides: 7. This CDR3 is built from 14 residues. Study-wide results and caveats: The relatively small number of individuals in the TCR sequencing and HLA analysis was acknowledged by the study.

The RNA, about 0.45 to 1 ug, was put through reverse transcription using random hexamers. From the immunoSEQ multiplex PCR reads, TCRdb called clonotypes with MiXCR, one entry per CDR3 protein. The sample includes just under 150,000 distinct CDR3 sequences, 94% of them seen just once. This TCR came from a human donor in good health. The chain joins TRBV12-3 or TRBV12-4 to TRBJ1-1; 9 positions match TRBD1. Specimen: CD4+ T cells from PBMCs. CDR3 amino acids: CASARDRVDTEAFF. CDR3 coding DNA: TGTGCCAGCGCCCGGGACAGGGTGGACACTGAAGCTTTCTTT.